A single T cell receptor (beta chain) is shown here with its context. Its target is not known. Some clones are missing from TCRdb's copy, which holds only in-frame ones; the method was immunoSEQ multiplex PCR. Here the sample spans 13,000 or so clones, roughly 86% being singletons. This entry is derived from a study of PD-1 blockade in classical Hodgkin lymphoma. Study-wide results and limits: Reports indicated that newly diagnosed patients had lower baseline TCR diversity than healthy donors did. The study found complete responders had baseline diversity similar to newly diagnosed patients. CD8+ TCR diversity did not rise significantly by C4D1, unlike CD4+. Nothing has yet pinned down what causes the repertoire differences, possibly disease activity or prior therapy.

Each patient experienced a relapse that followed autologous stem cell transplantation, and brentuximab vedotin exposure varied. The TCR comes from a human donor with classical Hodgkin lymphoma. Source: peripheral blood mononuclear cells (PBMCs), taken at baseline.

The CDR3 DNA reads TGCGCCAGCAGCTCGAGTCCTTCCGTTAACGAGCAGTACTTC. Translated: CASSSSPSVNEQYF. The J gene is TRBJ2-7, the V gene TRBV5-1; D not resolved. There are 14 residues in the CDR3. Germline-derived CDR1 and CDR2 are SGHRS and YFSETQ. The ends were cut back, 3 bases at V and 5 bases at J, with 15 bases in the middle.